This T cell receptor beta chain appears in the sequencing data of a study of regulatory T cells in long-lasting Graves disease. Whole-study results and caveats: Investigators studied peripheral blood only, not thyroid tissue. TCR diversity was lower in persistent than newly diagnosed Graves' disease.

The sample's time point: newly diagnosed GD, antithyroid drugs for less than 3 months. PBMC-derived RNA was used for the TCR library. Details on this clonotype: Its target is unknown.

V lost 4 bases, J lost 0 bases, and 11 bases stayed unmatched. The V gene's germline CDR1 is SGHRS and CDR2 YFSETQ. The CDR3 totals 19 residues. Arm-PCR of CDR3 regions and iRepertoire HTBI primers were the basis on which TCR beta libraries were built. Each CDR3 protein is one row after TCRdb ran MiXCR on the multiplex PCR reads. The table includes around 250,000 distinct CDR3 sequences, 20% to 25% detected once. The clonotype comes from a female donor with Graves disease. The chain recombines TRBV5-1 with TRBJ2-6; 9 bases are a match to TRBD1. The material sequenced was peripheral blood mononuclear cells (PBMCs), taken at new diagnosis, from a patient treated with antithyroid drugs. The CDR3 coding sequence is TGCGCCAGCAGCCCCCGGACCGGGACAGGGATCTCTGGGGCCAACGTCCTGACTTTC. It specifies CASSPRTGTGISGANVLTF.